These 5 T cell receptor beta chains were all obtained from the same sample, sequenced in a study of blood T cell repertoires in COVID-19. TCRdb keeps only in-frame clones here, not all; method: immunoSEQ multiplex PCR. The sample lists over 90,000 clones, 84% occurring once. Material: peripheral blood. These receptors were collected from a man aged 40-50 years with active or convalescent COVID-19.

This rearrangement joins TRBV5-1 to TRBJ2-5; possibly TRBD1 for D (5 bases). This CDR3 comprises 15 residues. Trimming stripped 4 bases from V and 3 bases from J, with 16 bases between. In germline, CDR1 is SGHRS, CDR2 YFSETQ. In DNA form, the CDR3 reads TGCGCCAGCAGCGCCGACAGAGACCCCGAAGAGACCCAGTACTTC. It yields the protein CASSADRDPEETQYF.

This chain's CDR3 is CATKRGTGGDYEQYF. The CDR3 DNA is TGTGCCACTAAAAGAGGGACAGGGGGAGACTACGAGCAGTACTTC. The J gene is TRBJ2-7, the V gene TRBV6-1; 11 nucleotides match TRBD1. The CDR3 is 15 amino acids. Germline V CDR1 and CDR2: MNHNS, SASEGT. V shed 10 bases and J 3 bases; nucleotides not matched to a gene: 11.

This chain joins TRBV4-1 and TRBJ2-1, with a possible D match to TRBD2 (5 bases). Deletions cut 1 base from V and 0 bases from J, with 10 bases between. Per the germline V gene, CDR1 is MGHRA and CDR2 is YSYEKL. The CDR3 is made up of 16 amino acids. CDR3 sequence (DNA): TGCGCCAGCAGCCAAGGGTTGCGGGCCTCCTACAATGAGCAGTTCTTC. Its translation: CASSQGLRASYNEQFF.

CDR3 region: CASSPDGGGLTSGANVLTF. CDR3 DNA sequence: TGTGCCAGCAGCCCAGATGGTGGAGGGCTCACCTCTGGGGCCAACGTCCTGACTTTC. The chain joins TRBV9 to TRBJ2-6; TRBD2 is a possible D gene (6 bases). The V gene's germline CDR1 is SGDLS and CDR2 YYNGEE. The CDR3 consists of 19 residues. With 4 bases removed from V and 0 bases from J, the gap between germline ends came to 20 bases. Based on the CDR3 plus reference TRBV9 and TRBJ2-6, the full variable domain is DSGVTQTPKHLITATGQRVTLRCSPRSGDLSVYWYQQSLDQGLQFLIQYYNGEERAKGNILERFSAQQFPDLHSELNLSSLELGDSALYFCASSPDGGGLTSGANVLTFGAGSRLTVL.

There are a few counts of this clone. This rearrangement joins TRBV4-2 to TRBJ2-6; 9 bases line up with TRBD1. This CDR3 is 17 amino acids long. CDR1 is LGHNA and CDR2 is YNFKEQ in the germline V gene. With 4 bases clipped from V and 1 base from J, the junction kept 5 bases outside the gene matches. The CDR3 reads CASSLGTGTSGANVLTF. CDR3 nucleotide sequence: TGTGCCAGCAGCCTCGGGACAGGGACTTCTGGGGCCAACGTCCTGACTTTC.